This T cell receptor beta chain was sequenced in a study of T-cell reconstitution after alpha-beta-depleted transplantation in children. This clonotype was found a few times. Construction of the TCRbeta library involved unique molecular identifiers. TCRdb independently ran MiXCR on the PCR reads; one entry per CDR3 protein. The sample has roughly 500,000 distinct CDR3 sequences; approximately 13% are singletons. The germline V gene encodes CDR1 SGDLS and CDR2 YYNGEE. Trimming shortened V by 0 bases and J by 0 bases, and 10 bases separated the two germline ends. CDR3 length equals 16 residues. The TCR originated in a human donor who donated a stem cell graft to a child with combined immunodeficiency. V gene TRBV9 combines with J gene TRBJ2-1; weak D call: TRBD1 (6 bases). Sequencing used PBMCs from the stem cell graft donor, obtained from the stem cell graft. The CDR3 DNA is TGTGCCAGCAGCGTAGGGGACATCAGCTCCTACAATGAGCAGTTCTTC. Protein sequence: CASSVGDISSYNEQFF.